One sample yielded the 18 T cell receptor beta chains listed below, sequenced in a study of T cell repertoires in cytomegalovirus infection. MiXCR, applied by TCRdb to the reads, yields one record per CDR3 protein. The table shows some 500,000 distinct CDR3 sequences, with around 40% occurring only once. These receptors lack a known antigen. The sequenced sample was cultured PBMCs, obtained from culture after CMV antigen stimulation. All receptors come from a human donor in good health (CMV status not recorded). Some clones in this sample may be carry-over from other donors' samples.

This clonotype was counted only a few times. V gene TRBV28 combines with J gene TRBJ2-7; D is ambiguous. Germline assignment: CDR1 MDHEN and CDR2 SYDVKM. This CDR3 comprises 15 residues. Between the trimmed V and J ends, which lost 3 bases and 3 bases, there was a span of 15 bases. The CDR3 nucleotides read TGTGCCAGCAGTTTTATCCGCAACGGAGTCTACGAGCAGTACTTC. This sequence encodes CASSFIRNGVYEQYF.

The chain has TRBV7-9 and TRBJ1-5; D is unclear. The CDR3 is 15 amino acids. V was cut by 1 base and J by 2 bases, with 9 bases left in between. Looked up from germline, CDR1 is SEHNR and CDR2 is FQNEAQ (reference sequence). The DNA of the CDR3 is TGTGCCAGCAGCTTAGATTCGATCGGCAATCAGCCCCAGCATTTT. This gives the protein CASSLDSIGNQPQHF. Variable domain in full (rest from reference TRBV7-9 and TRBJ1-5): DTGVSQNPRHKITKRGQNVTFRCDPISEHNRLYWYRQTLGQGPEFLTYFQNEAQLEKSRLLSDRFSAERPKGSFSTLEIQRTEQGDSAMYLCASSLDSIGNQPQHFGDGTRLSIL.

This clonotype was counted between two and nine times. This rearrangement joins TRBV7-2 to TRBJ2-5; 10 positions agree with TRBD2. The J segment lost 2 bases and the V segment lost 2 bases, leaving 5 bases of the junction unmatched. The CDR3 is made up of 16 amino acids. CDR1 is SGHTA and CDR2 is FQGNSA in the germline V gene. The DNA of the CDR3 is TGTGCCAGCAGCTTATCGTCTAGCGGGGGACAAGAGACCCAGTACTTC. Translated, it gives CASSLSSSGGQETQYF.

This clonotype has only a few counts. The chain carries TRBV7-6 and TRBJ2-1, with 12 bases matching TRBD1. Trimming took 4 bases from V and 8 from J; bases not matched to a gene: 12. Germline-derived CDR1 and CDR2 are SGHVS and FNYEAQ. This CDR3 is built from 17 residues. CDR3 nucleotides: TGTGCCAGCAGCTACTGGCCTCAGGGACAGGGGGCTTATGAGCAGTTCTTC. This sequence encodes CASSYWPQGQGAYEQFF.

This clonotype was seen more than once but under ten times. The V call is TRBV28, the J call TRBJ1-2; tentatively, D is TRBD1 (6 bases). This CDR3 comprises 15 residues. V lost 4 bases and J 7 bases, leaving 19 bases between the germline ends. From germline, CDR1 is MDHEN and CDR2 SYDVKM. The CDR3 sequence: CASSSYRAVVAGYTF. CDR3 in DNA: TGTGCCAGCAGTTCCTACAGGGCGGTAGTAGCTGGCTACACCTTC.

This clonotype was observed a handful of times. V usage is TRBV6-6 and J usage is TRBJ1-1; D is ambiguous. This CDR3 has 16 amino acids. Trimming took 0 bases from V and 1 from J, leaving 12 bases between them. Per germline, CDR1 MNHNY and CDR2 SVGAGI (reference sequence). The CDR3 DNA follows: TGTGCCAGCAGTTACTCGAAGGGTGCGCCGAACACTGAAGCTTTCTTT. Translating it yields CASSYSKGAPNTEAFF.

This clonotype was observed at least ten times. The J gene is TRBJ1-6, the V gene TRBV7-2; TRBD1 matches 8 bases. Germline V gene sequence: CDR1 SGHTA, CDR2 FQGNSA. The V segment lost 1 base and the J segment 9 bases; nucleotides outside the gene matches: 11. The length of the CDR3 is 17 residues. CDR3 region: CASSLVSQGASGSPLHF. CDR3 bases: TGTGCCAGCAGCTTAGTCTCTCAGGGGGCATCGGGTTCACCCCTCCACTTT.

This clonotype showed up just a few times. V usage is TRBV7-2 and J usage is TRBJ2-3; D call uncertain. This CDR3 has 14 amino acids. V was trimmed by 5 bases and J by 4 bases, leaving 13 bases between them. Germline assignment: CDR1 SGHTA and CDR2 FQGNSA. CDR3 nucleotides: TGTGCCAGCAGCCTGACTCCCGGCCCAGATACGCAGTATTTT. As protein: CASSLTPGPDTQYF.

This rearrangement joins TRBV20-1 to TRBJ2-2; no reliable D call. The V end lost 5 bases, the J end lost 0 bases, and 10 bases lay between the germline ends. CDR3 size: 14 residues. The V gene's germline CDR1 is DFQATT and CDR2 SNEGSKA (reference sequence). The CDR3 sequence: CSAVQSANTGELFF. CDR3 bases: TGCAGTGCTGTTCAGTCTGCGAACACCGGGGAGCTGTTTTTT.

The chain has TRBV7-8 and TRBJ2-5; D is ambiguous. V was trimmed by 8 bases and J by 4 bases, leaving 11 bases between them. The CDR3 is made up of 12 amino acids. CDR1 is SGHVS, CDR2 FQNEAQ, per germline. CDR3 in DNA: TGTGCCAGCTATAAAACCGCAGAGACCCAGTACTTC. Its translation: CASYKTAETQYF.

This chain links TRBV7-8 with TRBJ2-3; weak D call: TRBD2 (6 bases). Trimming pared 1 base from V and 0 bases from J, leaving 14 bases between. CDR1 is SGHVS, CDR2 FQNEAQ, per germline. The CDR3 extends over 17 amino acids. The CDR3 nucleotides are TGTGCCAGCAGCTTAGGCTGGCGCGGAGGGAGCACAGATACGCAGTATTTT. Protein product: CASSLGWRGGSTDTQYF.

This chain links TRBV12-3 or TRBV12-4 with TRBJ1-1; tentatively, D is TRBD1 (5 bases). With 0 bases removed from V and 5 bases from J, the gap between germline ends came to 13 bases. This CDR3 is built from 15 residues. Written as DNA, the CDR3 is TGTGCCAGCAGTTTAGCGGTGGGGGGACGGACTGAAGCTTTCTTT. Translated, it gives CASSLAVGGRTEAFF.

The chain joins TRBV7-2 to TRBJ2-4; D may match TRBD1 or TRBD2 (5 bases each). Germline V gene data show CDR1 as SGHTA and CDR2 as FQGNSA. The CDR3 spans 14 residues. V was clipped by 2 bases and J by 6 bases, with 11 bases between them. CDR3 residues: CASSLRFGANIQYF. The CDR3 DNA reads as TGTGCCAGCAGCTTAAGGTTCGGGGCAAACATTCAGTACTTC.

This clonotype has a handful of counts. This chain uses TRBV28 with TRBJ1-1; 9 positions match TRBD1. The V segment lost 2 bases and the J segment 5 bases; nucleotides outside the gene matches: 6. Germline V gene lookup returns CDR1 MDHEN and CDR2 SYDVKM. The CDR3 has 15 residues. The CDR3: CASSLRGQGITEAFF. CDR3 nucleotides: TGTGCCAGCAGTTTAAGGGGACAGGGTATTACTGAAGCTTTCTTT.

This chain links TRBV20-1 with TRBJ2-7; no clear D gene. V dropped 0 bases and J dropped 2 bases, with 5 bases sitting between them. CDR1 and CDR2 from the germline V gene are DFQATT and SNEGSKA (reference sequence). CDR3 size: 12 residues. CDR3 amino acids: CSAREPAYEQYF. The CDR3 DNA reads TGCAGTGCTAGAGAACCAGCCTACGAGCAGTACTTC.

J is TRBJ2-3 and V is TRBV10-3, with 9 bases fitting TRBD2. Germline CDR1 is ENHRY and CDR2 is SYGVKD. CDR3 length: 14 residues. V shed 7 bases, J shed 2 bases, and the junction held 4 bases outside the gene matches. The CDR3 DNA reads TGTGCCATCAAGACTAGCGGAAACACAGATACGCAGTATTTT. Amino acid sequence: CAIKTSGNTDTQYF.

The CDR3 reads CSATLAKNIQYF. In DNA form, the CDR3 reads TGCAGCGCTACATTAGCCAAAAACATTCAGTACTTC. The chain recombines TRBV29-1 with TRBJ2-4, with D uncertain. V dropped 7 bases and J dropped 0 bases, with 7 bases sitting between them. The CDR3 has 12 amino acids. Germline assignment: CDR1 SQVTM and CDR2 ANQGSEA.

This chain joins TRBV20-1 and TRBJ1-4; maybe TRBD1 (6 bases). This CDR3 is 13 amino acids long. Between the trimmed V and J ends, which lost 5 bases and 3 bases, there was a span of 10 bases. Germline V gene lookup returns CDR1 DFQATT and CDR2 SNEGSKA (reference sequence). The CDR3 loop is CSAGRGANEKLFF. In nucleotides, the CDR3 is TGCAGTGCTGGCAGGGGTGCTAATGAAAAACTGTTTTTT.